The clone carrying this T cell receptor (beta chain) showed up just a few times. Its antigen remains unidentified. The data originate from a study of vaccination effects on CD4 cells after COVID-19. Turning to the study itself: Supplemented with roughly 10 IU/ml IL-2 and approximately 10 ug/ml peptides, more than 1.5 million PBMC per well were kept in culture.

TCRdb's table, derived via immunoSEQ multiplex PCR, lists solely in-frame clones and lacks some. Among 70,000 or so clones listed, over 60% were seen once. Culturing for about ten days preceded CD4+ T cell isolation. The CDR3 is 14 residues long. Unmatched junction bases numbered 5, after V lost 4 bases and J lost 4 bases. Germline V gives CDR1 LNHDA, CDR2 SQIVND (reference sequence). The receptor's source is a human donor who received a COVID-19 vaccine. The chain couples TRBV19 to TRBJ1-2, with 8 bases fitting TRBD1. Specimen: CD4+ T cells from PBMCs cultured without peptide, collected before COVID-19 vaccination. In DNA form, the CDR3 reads TGTGCCAGTAGTACCATCACAGGGGGCTATGGCTACACCTTC. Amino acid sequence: CASSTITGGYGYTF.